This T cell receptor (beta chain) was documented in a study of blood T cell repertoires in COVID-19. The CDR3 runs to 15 residues. The germline CDR1 and CDR2 sequences are LNHDA and SQIVND (reference sequence). V lost 9 bases, J lost 3 bases, and 11 bases stayed unmatched. Profiled with immunoSEQ multiplex PCR; TCRdb holds only in-frame clones, not every one. The data contain roughly 250,000 clones, roughly three quarters of them singletons. The sample taken for sequencing was peripheral blood. V usage is TRBV19 and J usage is TRBJ2-1, with 7 bases lining up with TRBD1. The clonotype was recovered from a woman aged 40 to 50 with active or convalescent COVID-19. CDR3 residues: CASRVSRGSYNEQFF. In DNA, the CDR3 is TGTGCCAGCCGAGTAAGCAGGGGGAGCTACAATGAGCAGTTCTTC.